Listed here are 3 T cell receptor beta chains from one sample, sequenced in a study of radiation and T cells in renal cell carcinoma. Time point reported: baseline pretreatment blood. Treatment in this sample: 15 Gy SBRT to primary tumor, nephrectomy 4 weeks later. The table came from immunoSEQ multiplex PCR; TCRdb's copy has only in-frame clones and leaves some out. The table lists 150,000 or so clones, 88% of them singletons, with around 4.4% in the top ten. The specimen comprised blood, sampled from a patient whose treatment included radiotherapy and nephrectomy. These receptors originate from a woman aged 70 to 79 with renal cell carcinoma.

The gene calls are TRBV15 and TRBJ2-2; D gene unclear. The germline V gene has CDR1 LNHNV and CDR2 YYDKDF (reference sequence). The CDR3 is 14 residues long. The V and J ends lost 0 bases and 5 bases respectively, with 7 bases between them. The CDR3 protein is CATSRESATGELFF. Here the CDR3 DNA reads TGTGCCACCAGCAGAGAATCGGCTACCGGGGAGCTGTTTTTT.

The V call is TRBV30, the J call TRBJ2-2; 10 nucleotides line up with TRBD2. CDR1 is GTSNPN, CDR2 SVGIG, per germline (reference sequence). The trim removed 3 bases at V and 8 bases at J, leaving 9 bases unmatched. The CDR3 contains 15 residues. In nucleotides, the CDR3 is TGTGCCTGGAGACAGCGGGGGGGCCCTTCTGGGGAGCTGTTTTTT. Amino acids: CAWRQRGGPSGELFF. Together with reference TRBV30 and TRBJ2-2, the CDR3 gives the full variable domain: SQTIHQWPATLVQPVGSPLSLECTVEGTSNPNLYWYRQAAGRGLQLLFYSVGIGQISSEVPQNLSASRPQDRQFILSSKKLLLSDSGFYLCAWRQRGGPSGELFFGEGSRLTVL.

The chain has TRBV19 and TRBJ1-4; the D gene is possibly TRBD1 (6 bases). This CDR3 comprises 15 residues. Trimming cost V 8 bases and J 0 bases, with 13 bases left between them. From germline, CDR1 is LNHDA and CDR2 SQIVND (reference sequence). The CDR3 reads CASSQGSSTNEKLFF. CDR3 in DNA: TGTGCCAGTTCCCAGGGGTCATCAACTAATGAAAAACTGTTTTTT.